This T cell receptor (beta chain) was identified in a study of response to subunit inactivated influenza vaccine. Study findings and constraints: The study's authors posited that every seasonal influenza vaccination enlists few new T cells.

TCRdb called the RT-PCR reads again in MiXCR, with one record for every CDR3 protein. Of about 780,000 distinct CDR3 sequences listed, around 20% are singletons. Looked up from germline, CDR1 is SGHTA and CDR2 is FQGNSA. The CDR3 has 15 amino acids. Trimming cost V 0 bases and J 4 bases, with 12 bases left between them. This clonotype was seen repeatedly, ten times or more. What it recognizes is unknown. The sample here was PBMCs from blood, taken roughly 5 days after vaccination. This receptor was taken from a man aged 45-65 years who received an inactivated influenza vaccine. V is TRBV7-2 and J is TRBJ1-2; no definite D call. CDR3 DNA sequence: TGTGCCAGCAGCTTAGCGTCGGGAGACCTCTATGGCTACACCTTC. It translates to CASSLASGDLYGYTF.